The sequence of this T cell receptor (beta chain) was determined in a study of post-analysis software for immune sequencing data. General study findings and limits: Compared with controls, patients had more of roughly five TRBV segments, including TRBV5-6, TRBV5-1 and TRBV20-1.

This clonotype was picked up one time. What it binds is unknown. Per the germline V gene, CDR1 is MGHRA and CDR2 is YSYEKL. V was shortened by 0 bases and J by 4 bases, with 7 bases between the two germline ends. CDR3 length equals 14 residues. The TCR beta cDNA libraries carried unique molecular identifiers. From the PCR reads, TCRdb called clonotypes with MiXCR, one entry per CDR3 protein. In the table there are more than 500,000 distinct CDR3 sequences, around 31% of which are singletons. The chain is built from TRBV4-1 and TRBJ1-3; D gene uncertain. The sequence was obtained from a girl aged 2 to 17 with multiple sclerosis. Sequenced input: blood. Here the CDR3 DNA reads TGCGCCAGCAGCCAAGAGACAACAGGAAACACCATATATTTT. Translated: CASSQETTGNTIYF.